A single sample is the source of the 14 T cell receptor beta chains below, sequenced in a study of T cell repertoires in cytomegalovirus infection. TCRdb re-derived calls from the reads in MiXCR, one entry per CDR3 protein. The table shows some 700,000 distinct CDR3 sequences, with less than 40% occurring only once. The sample comprised PBMCs. The source is a human donor in good health (CMV status not recorded). Some clones in this sample may be carry-over from other donors' samples.

This clonotype was seen a handful of times. The chain is built from TRBV6-5 and TRBJ1-1, with 8 bases lining up with TRBD1. The ends lost 4 bases at V and 6 bases at J; junction bases unmatched: 7. Looked up from germline, CDR1 is MNHEY and CDR2 is SVGAGI. The CDR3 contains 14 residues. This chain's CDR3 is CASSSGQGGAEAFF. The CDR3 nucleotides read TGTGCCAGCAGTTCCGGACAGGGAGGGGCTGAAGCTTTCTTT.

The rearrangement uses TRBV5-4 and TRBJ2-1, with D perhaps matching TRBD2 (7 bases). The CDR3 is 15 residues long. Between the trimmed V and J ends, which lost 4 bases and 9 bases, there was a span of 20 bases. Germline V gives CDR1 SGHNT, CDR2 YYREEE (reference sequence). The CDR3 sequence is CASSLEGGRDREQFF. The CDR3 DNA reads as TGTGCCAGCAGCCTCGAAGGGGGGAGGGACCGTGAGCAGTTCTTC.

Ten or more counts support this clonotype. The chain uses TRBV7-8 and TRBJ2-4, with a weak D call TRBD1 (6 bases). The CDR3 length is 16 residues. CDR1 SGHVS and CDR2 FQNEAQ come from the germline V gene. V lost 5 bases and J lost 0, with 14 bases in between. The CDR3 region is CASSGTGRLAKNIQYF. DNA for the CDR3: TGTGCCAGCAGCGGAACAGGGCGGTTAGCCAAAAACATTCAGTACTTC.

CDR3: CSARGGTPETQYF. CDR3 DNA: TGCAGTGCTAGGGGGGGGACCCCAGAGACCCAGTACTTC. The chain couples TRBV20-1 to TRBJ2-5, with 7 bases matching TRBD2. V dropped 3 bases and J dropped 4; count of bases not matched to a gene: 5. The V gene's germline CDR1 is DFQATT and CDR2 SNEGSKA (reference sequence). The CDR3 is made up of 13 amino acids.

The chain combines TRBV5-1 with TRBJ2-1, with 9 bases aligning to TRBD1. V was clipped by 3 bases and J by 6 bases; unmatched bases: 7. Germline CDR1 and CDR2: SGHRS and YFSETQ. The CDR3 is made up of 15 amino acids. In DNA, the CDR3 is TGCGCCAGCAGCTCCCGGACAGGGGACCCCAATGAGCAGTTCTTC. The encoded protein is CASSSRTGDPNEQFF.

The rearrangement uses TRBV19 and TRBJ1-1, with TRBD1 as a possible D gene (5 bases). CDR1 and CDR2 (germline): LNHDA, SQIVND (reference sequence). Trimming stripped 7 bases from V and 4 bases from J, with 13 bases between. This CDR3 has 13 amino acids. CDR3 in amino acids: CASTADTTTEAFF. The CDR3 region has the DNA TGTGCCAGTACCGCGGACACGACCACTGAAGCTTTCTTT.

There are a few counts of this clonotype. This chain uses TRBV29-1 with TRBJ2-1, with a possible D match to TRBD2 (5 bases). CDR1 and CDR2 from the germline V gene are SQVTM and ANQGSEA. The CDR3 has 14 amino acids. V lost 2 bases, J lost 0 bases, and 8 bases lay in between. The CDR3 sequence: CSVERGSSYNEQFF. CDR3 coding DNA: TGCAGCGTTGAACGAGGGAGCTCCTACAATGAGCAGTTCTTC.

This clonotype has more than one count but fewer than ten. This chain connects TRBV6-2 or TRBV6-3 to TRBJ1-4; maybe TRBD1 (6 bases). Germline V gives CDR1 MNHEY, CDR2 SVGEGT. CDR3 length: 15 residues. Trimming removed 7 bases from V and 6 bases from J, with 18 bases in between. The CDR3 reads CASNEIRGAYEKLFF. DNA for the CDR3: TGTGCCAGCAATGAAATCAGGGGCGCGTATGAAAAACTGTTTTTT.

The J gene is TRBJ2-5, the V gene TRBV2, with D uncertain. There are 13 residues in the CDR3. Trimming removed 5 bases at V and 2 bases at J, with 9 bases between. The V gene's germline CDR1 is SNHLY and CDR2 FYNNEI. The CDR3 reads CASSSQLQETQYF. CDR3 bases: TGTGCCAGCAGTTCCCAGCTACAAGAGACCCAGTACTTC.

The table lists this clonotype with a few counts. In DNA, the CDR3 is TGTGCCAGTAGTCCATCTCTGGTGAATGAGCAGTTCTTC. This gives the protein CASSPSLVNEQFF. The chain is built from TRBV19 and TRBJ2-1; D remains unclear. This CDR3 spans 13 amino acids. V was pared by 5 bases and J by 7 bases, with 12 bases between. CDR1 is LNHDA, CDR2 SQIVND, per germline (reference sequence).

In the case of this clonotype: A much larger clone differs by one base, so this may be a read error. The chain has TRBV5-8 and TRBJ2-7, with a weak D call TRBD1 (6 bases). This CDR3 spans 14 amino acids. Trimming left V 4 bases short and J 2 bases short, with 13 bases between. Germline V gene sequence: CDR1 SGHTS, CDR2 YDEGEE. The CDR3, as DNA: TGTGCCAGCAGCGTGCGCAGGGGACCCTACGAGCAGTACTTC. Translation: CASSVRRGPYEQYF.

A note on this clonotype: The CDR3 carries no conserved terminal phenylalanine or tryptophan, so it likely arises from a read error. The chain has TRBV29-1 and TRBJ2-1, with D hard to call. Trimming took 1 base from V and 6 from J, leaving 13 bases between them. Germline V gene lookup returns CDR1 SQVTM and CDR2 ANQGSEA. The CDR3 contains 14 residues. The CDR3 nucleotides are TGCAGCGTTGAAGGCTCGGGCCTGGGCAATGAGCAGTTCTTA. It translates to CSVEGSGLGNEQFL.

This clonotype was counted at least ten times. The chain uses TRBV7-8 and TRBJ1-2, with D maybe TRBD1 (5 bases). CDR1 and CDR2 (germline): SGHVS, FQNEAQ. V shed 1 base and J shed 2 bases, with 23 bases lying between them. This CDR3 is 19 amino acids long. CDR3 nucleotides: TGTGCCAGCAGCTTAGAAATCCAAGGCAGGGCTAATTCCAACTATGGCTACACCTTC. Residues: CASSLEIQGRANSNYGYTF.

CDR3 sequence reads: CASSLGLAGKGLYEQYF. The CDR3 DNA reads as TGTGCCAGCAGCTTAGGGCTAGCGGGAAAGGGATTATACGAGCAGTACTTC. The chain has TRBV7-2 and TRBJ2-7; 9 bases match TRBD2. CDR3 size: 17 residues. J lost 4 bases, V lost 1 base, and 11 bases had no gene match. Germline CDR1 and CDR2: SGHTA and FQGNSA.